A selection of T cell receptor beta chains follows, all from one sample in a study of blood T cell repertoires in COVID-19. Clones were read by immunoSEQ multiplex PCR, and TCRdb kept only the in-frame ones, dropping some. The sample gives 150,000 to 250,000 clones, about 80% of which show up once; roughly 7% is in the top ten. The sequencing input was PBMCs or T cells enriched from blood (not recorded which). The receptor set was obtained from a man between 40 and 49 years old who had recovered from COVID-19. Each CDR3 is given with its conserved first and last residue. A D gene is named only where the DNA matches it firmly. The size field is filled for only some rows; it gives once, few, many or a size class.

j_call v_call d_call clone_size cdr3_aa cdr3_nt
TRBJ2-1 TRBV5-4 . . CAGGQAGDEQFF TGTGCCGGAGGCCAAGCGGGCGATGAGCAGTTCTTC
TRBJ2-6 TRBV7-2 TRBD1 once CASSPNRDRVSGANVLTF TGTGCCAGCAGCCCCAACCGGGACAGGGTCTCTGGGGCCAACGTCCTGACTTTC
TRBJ2-7 TRBV28 TRBD1 few CATNRGRYEQYF TGTGCCACGAACAGGGGTCGGTACGAGCAGTACTTC
TRBJ2-6 TRBV6-4 . many CASSQGTGANVLTF TGTGCCAGCAGTCAGGGTACCGGGGCCAACGTCCTGACTTTC
TRBJ2-5 TRBV5-1 . . CASSLVPGVGETQYF TGCGCCAGCAGCTTGGTGCCGGGGGTCGGGGAGACCCAGTACTTC
TRBJ2-1 TRBV5-5 . . CASSAVQGTTYNEQFF TGTGCCAGCAGCGCCGTACAGGGTACCACCTACAATGAGCAGTTCTTC
TRBJ2-7 TRBV6-5 TRBD2 . CASSPLGGMSYEQYF TGTGCCAGCAGCCCCCTGGGGGGGATGTCCTACGAGCAGTACTTC
TRBJ1-1 TRBV9 . few CASSGSAGTNTEAFF TGTGCCAGCAGCGGATCGGCGGGCACGAACACTGAAGCTTTCTTT
TRBJ1-2 TRBV5-4 TRBD1 . CASSQRTRGQGLEDTF TGTGCCAGCAGCCAACGAACACGGGGACAGGGACTCGAGGACACCTTC
TRBJ2-6 TRBV7-3 TRBD1 . CASSFESHRGITF TGTGCCAGCAGCTTCGAGTCACACAGGGGGATAACTTTC
TRBJ2-5 TRBV29-1 . . CSVERVETQYF TGCAGCGTTGAACGGGTGGAGACCCAGTACTTC
TRBJ1-5 TRBV10-3 TRBD1 . CAISEFGQDGQPQHF TGTGCCATCAGTGAGTTCGGACAGGATGGGCAGCCCCAGCATTTT
TRBJ2-2 TRBV6-5 TRBD1 . CASRGAGQGTGELFF TGTGCCAGCAGGGGGGCGGGACAGGGGACCGGGGAGCTGTTTTTT
TRBJ1-1 TRBV4-1 . . CASSQHRLNTEAFF TGCGCCAGCAGCCAGCACAGGCTGAACACTGAAGCTTTCTTT
TRBJ2-7 TRBV30 TRBD1 . CAWSTGTGSHEQYF TGTGCCTGGAGTACCGGGACAGGGTCCCACGAGCAGTACTTC
TRBJ2-7 TRBV7-3 . . CASSLGTVGYEQYF TGTGCCAGCAGCTTAGGTACAGTTGGCTACGAGCAGTACTTC
TRBJ1-1 TRBV5-3 TRBD1 . CARSPGQGNTEAFF TGTGCCAGAAGCCCGGGACAGGGGAACACTGAAGCTTTCTTT
TRBJ2-7 TRBV11-2 . . CASSLADKQYF TGTGCCAGCAGCTTAGCGGACAAGCAGTACTTC
TRBJ1-1 TRBV15 TRBD1 . CATSSPRGTGTMGTEAFF TGTGCCACCAGCTCTCCCCGGGGGACAGGGACGATGGGCACTGAAGCTTTCTTT
TRBJ2-2 TRBV6-2/TRBV6-3 . . CASSYGETGELFF TGTGCCAGCAGTTATGGGGAGACCGGGGAGCTGTTTTTT
TRBJ2-7 TRBV9 . . CASSVAAGPYEQYF TGTGCCAGCAGCGTAGCCGCCGGTCCCTACGAGCAGTACTTC
TRBJ1-1 TRBV15 TRBD1 . CATSEARDRWGVEAFF TGTGCCACCAGCGAAGCCCGGGACAGATGGGGAGTTGAAGCTTTCTTT
TRBJ1-4 TRBV5-4 . few CASSPGGGSANEKLFF TGTGCCAGCAGCCCCGGGGGGGGCTCGGCTAATGAAAAACTGTTTTTT
TRBJ1-1 TRBV9 . . CASSVREGGTEAFF TGTGCCAGCAGCGTGCGGGAGGGGGGAACTGAAGCTTTCTTT
TRBJ1-2 TRBV6-5 . . CASTGNSYGYTF TGTGCCAGCACCGGGAACAGCTATGGCTACACCTTC
TRBJ1-5 TRBV7-9 TRBD1 . CASSLARDSRNQPQHF TGTGCCAGCAGCTTAGCGCGGGACAGTCGCAATCAGCCCCAGCATTTT
TRBJ1-2 TRBV4-2 . once CASSSGFAGYGYTF TGTGCCAGCAGCTCAGGCTTTGCTGGCTATGGCTACACCTTC
TRBJ1-6 TRBV10-1 TRBD1 . CASSESRTGNSPLHF TGCGCCAGCAGTGAGAGCCGGACAGGGAATTCACCCCTCCACTTT
TRBJ1-1 TRBV25-1 . . CASSDPRRPVPEAFF TGTGCCAGCAGTGATCCCCGGAGGCCAGTCCCTGAAGCTTTCTTT
TRBJ1-2 TRBV5-4 TRBD1 . CASSYMGQGNGYTF TGTGCCAGCAGCTACATGGGACAGGGTAATGGCTACACCTTC
TRBJ1-6 TRBV19 . . CASSSLGLRNSPLHF TGTGCCAGTAGTTCCCTTGGTTTGAGGAATTCACCCCTCCACTTT
TRBJ1-6 TRBV2 TRBD1 . CASSEQAGGSSPLHF TGTGCCAGCAGTGAACAAGCAGGGGGCAGTTCACCCCTCCACTTT
TRBJ2-7 TRBV12-3/TRBV12-4 TRBD2 . CASSFGLAEQYF TGTGCCAGCAGTTTCGGACTAGCGGAGCAGTACTTC
TRBJ1-5 TRBV19 . . CASRDAGHQPQHF TGTGCCAGCCGGGATGCCGGTCATCAGCCCCAGCATTTT